The 29 T cell receptor beta chains below come from one sample, sequenced in a study of T-cell reconstitution after alpha-beta-depleted transplantation in children. The TCRbeta library was prepared with unique molecular identifiers. One entry per CDR3 protein, called by TCRdb with MiXCR from the PCR reads. The table records 250,000 or so distinct CDR3 sequences, 20% to 30% of them present only once. Sequenced here: PBMCs, mostly from graft donor cells, sampled 360 days after TCRalphabeta/CD19-depleted stem cell transplant. Every receptor here comes from a female patient under 10 years old who had a stem cell transplant for congenital amegakaryocytic thrombocytopenia, so the T cells may come from the graft donor.

The chain carries TRBV20-1 and TRBJ2-7; D unclear. CDR1 DFQATT and CDR2 SNEGSKA come from the germline V gene (reference sequence). The CDR3 covers 14 residues. V lost 4 bases, J lost 1 base, and 14 bases lay in between. The CDR3: CSAKADRVSYEQYF. CDR3 nucleotides: TGCAGTGCTAAGGCGGATAGGGTTTCCTACGAGCAGTACTTC.

This clonotype showed up just a few times. This chain links TRBV5-4 with TRBJ2-5; D not resolved. Germline V gene data show CDR1 as SGHNT and CDR2 as YYREEE (reference sequence). V lost 4 bases and J lost 5, with 9 bases in between. This CDR3 is 12 amino acids long. CDR3 coding DNA: TGTGCCAGCAGCCCCTCGAGGGAGACCCAGTACTTC. This translates into CASSPSRETQYF.

At least ten counts were recorded for this clonotype. The chain links TRBV24-1 to TRBJ2-5; a possible D gene is TRBD1 (5 bases). CDR3 length: 16 amino acids. CDR1 is KGHDR and CDR2 is SFDVKD in the germline V gene. Trimming removed 4 bases from V and 4 bases from J, with 18 bases in between. CDR3: CATSDSDSGLAETQYF. In DNA, the CDR3 is TGTGCCACCAGTGACAGTGACAGTGGGCTGGCAGAGACCCAGTACTTC.

V is TRBV30 and J is TRBJ2-1; 9 nucleotides agree with TRBD2. The germline gives CDR1 GTSNPN, CDR2 SVGIG (reference sequence). The CDR3 has 13 amino acids. The CDR3 here is CGGLASSYNEQFF. Written as DNA, the CDR3 is TGTGGGGGACTAGCAAGCTCCTACAATGAGCAGTTCTTC.

The J gene is TRBJ2-1, the V gene TRBV7-8; D gene ambiguous. Germline loops: CDR1 SGHVS, CDR2 FQNEAQ. The CDR3 sequence is 15 residues long. The V and J ends lost 2 bases and 5 bases respectively, with 13 bases between them. Here the CDR3 DNA reads TGTGCCAGCAGCTTAAGCAGGTTCCGTCACAATGAGCAGTTCTTC. It encodes CASSLSRFRHNEQFF.

This rearrangement joins TRBV6-1 to TRBJ2-7; D uncertain. V lost 1 base to trimming and J lost 6 bases, with 13 bases between them. Germline V CDR1 and CDR2: MNHNS, SASEGT. CDR3 length: 14 amino acids. CDR3 sequence reads: CASSEVWAGSEQYF. CDR3 DNA: TGTGCCAGCAGTGAAGTTTGGGCAGGCTCCGAGCAGTACTTC.

The sample holds a few counts of this clonotype. The chain combines TRBV6-2 or TRBV6-3 with TRBJ1-5; weak D call: TRBD1 (5 bases). The length of the CDR3 is 15 residues. V was shortened by 5 bases and J by 9 bases, with 20 bases between the two germline ends. Germline CDR1 is MNHEY and CDR2 is SVGEGT. The CDR3 sequence is CASSPGPPAKRPQHF. The CDR3 nucleotides are TGTGCCAGCAGTCCGGGACCGCCTGCCAAGAGGCCCCAGCATTTT.

The table lists this clonotype with many counts. The chain is built from TRBV10-3 and TRBJ2-1; D gene unclear. CDR1 is ENHRY and CDR2 is SYGVKD in the germline V gene. There are 14 residues in the CDR3. V dropped 8 bases and J dropped 8 bases, with 19 bases sitting between them. This CDR3 reads CAIAQVELSHEQFF. Here the CDR3 DNA reads TGTGCCATCGCCCAAGTTGAACTTTCGCATGAGCAGTTCTTC.

The sample holds a few counts of this clonotype. The genes are TRBV5-1 and TRBJ1-4; no clear D. This CDR3 comprises 15 residues. Trimming took off 1 base at V and 0 bases at J, with 7 bases between the two ends. Germline V gene lookup returns CDR1 SGHRS and CDR2 YFSETQ. As DNA, the CDR3 is TGCGCCAGCAGCTTGTCCGGGGCAACTAATGAAAAACTGTTTTTT. This codes for CASSLSGATNEKLFF. Combining the CDR3 with reference TRBV5-1 and TRBJ1-4 gives the whole variable domain KAGVTQTPRYLIKTRGQQVTLSCSPISGHRSVSWYQQTPGQGLQFLFEYFSETQRNKGNFPGRFSGRQFSNSRSEMNVSTLELGDSALYLCASSLSGATNEKLFFGSGTQLSVL.

The gene calls are TRBV7-9 and TRBJ2-2, with 11 bases fitting TRBD2. CDR3 length: 16 residues. Germline V gives CDR1 SEHNR, CDR2 FQNEAQ (reference sequence). The V gene end was trimmed by 5 bases and the J gene end by 4 bases; junction bases not matched to a gene: 6. CDR3 amino acids: CASSQLAGAITGELFF. The CDR3 region has the DNA TGTGCCAGCAGCCAACTAGCGGGGGCTATCACCGGGGAGCTGTTTTTT.

Only one count was recorded for this clonotype. This rearrangement joins TRBV28 to TRBJ2-5, with 7 positions matching TRBD2. In germline, CDR1 is MDHEN, CDR2 SYDVKM. CDR3 size: 13 residues. J was trimmed by 4 bases and V by 7 bases; bases with no gene match: 6. The CDR3: CASIPGGLETQYF. CDR3 nucleotide sequence: TGTGCCAGCATCCCGGGAGGTCTAGAGACCCAGTACTTC.

J is TRBJ2-7 and V is TRBV20-1; TRBD1 might be the D (6 bases). Germline V CDR1 and CDR2: DFQATT, SNEGSKA (reference sequence). Trimming removed 3 bases at V and 2 bases at J, with 14 bases between. The CDR3 extends over 14 amino acids. CDR3 protein: CSASGTGITYEQYF. The DNA of the CDR3 is TGCAGTGCTAGTGGCACAGGGATCACCTACGAGCAGTACTTC.

The genes are TRBV5-1 and TRBJ2-5; D possibly corresponds to TRBD2 (5 bases). Germline CDR1 reads SGHRS; CDR2 reads YFSETQ. Trimming stripped 2 bases from V and 4 bases from J, with 18 bases between. This CDR3 has 16 amino acids. The CDR3 is CASSFRGLRERETQYF. Written as DNA, the CDR3 is TGCGCCAGCAGCTTCCGAGGGCTTAGGGAACGAGAGACCCAGTACTTC.

The sample holds many counts of this clonotype. V gene TRBV5-6 combines with J gene TRBJ2-3; D possibly corresponds to TRBD2 (5 bases). V lost 3 bases, J lost 6 bases, and 17 bases lay in between. The CDR3 is 15 amino acids. From germline, CDR1 is SGHDT and CDR2 YYEEEE. The CDR3 DNA reads TGTGCCAGCAGCTATCTAGCTGAGCTTGGGGATACGCAGTATTTT. The encoded protein is CASSYLAELGDTQYF.

This clonotype came up many times. The V and J genes are TRBV20-1 and TRBJ2-5; tentative D call: TRBD1 (6 bases). CDR1 DFQATT and CDR2 SNEGSKA come from the germline V gene (reference sequence). This CDR3 region has 13 residues. Trimming cost V 3 bases and J 3 bases, with 11 bases left between them. CDR3 sequence reads: CSARRTAKETQYF. The CDR3 nucleotides read TGCAGTGCTAGGAGGACAGCTAAAGAGACCCAGTACTTC.

V is TRBV5-4 and J is TRBJ1-5; D is unclear. This CDR3 spans 18 amino acids. Trimming took 2 bases from V and 0 from J, leaving 18 bases between them. Germline CDR1 reads SGHNT; CDR2 reads YYREEE (reference sequence). CDR3 sequence reads: CASSLINRYHLSNQPQHF. CDR3 in DNA: TGTGCCAGCAGCTTAATCAACAGATATCATCTTAGCAATCAGCCCCAGCATTTT.

This rearrangement joins TRBV28 to TRBJ1-6; TRBD1 aligns across 7 bases. Germline assignment: CDR1 MDHEN and CDR2 SYDVKM. The CDR3 spans 13 residues. J gave up 2 bases and V 10 bases, and 2 bases lay outside the gene matches. This chain's CDR3 is CATDRAYNSPLHF. DNA for the CDR3: TGTGCCACTGACAGGGCCTATAATTCACCCCTCCACTTT.

The chain has TRBV27 and TRBJ1-1; D is perhaps TRBD1 (6 bases). Trimming shortened V by 5 bases and J by 0 bases, and 22 bases separated the two germline ends. Germline CDR1 MNHEY, CDR2 SMNVEV (reference sequence). This CDR3 has 18 amino acids. DNA for the CDR3: TGTGCCAGCAGTCTAACGGTGACAGGATCACGTATGAACACTGAAGCTTTCTTT. Translating it yields CASSLTVTGSRMNTEAFF.

This chain links TRBV12-3 or TRBV12-4 with TRBJ1-3, with D hard to call. CDR3 length: 16 residues. V lost 6 bases to trimming and J lost 0 bases, with 15 bases between them. This chain's CDR3 is CASSPRPRDSGNTIYF. The CDR3 coding sequence is TGTGCCAGCAGCCCCCGACCGCGCGACTCTGGAAACACCATATATTTT.

This chain connects TRBV5-1 to TRBJ2-1, with 12 bases lining up with TRBD2. The CDR3 has 15 amino acids. Germline CDR1 is SGHRS and CDR2 is YFSETQ. After removal of 4 bases from V and 6 bases from J, the junction contained 5 bases not matched to a gene. The CDR3 reads CASSLPGLAGNEQFF. DNA for the CDR3: TGCGCCAGCAGCCTTCCGGGACTAGCGGGCAATGAGCAGTTCTTC.

This clonotype was recorded a few times. The chain joins TRBV9 to TRBJ2-7; D possibly uses TRBD1 or TRBD2 (5 bases each). The V end lost 4 bases, the J end lost 12 bases, and 26 bases lay between the germline ends. Germline assignment: CDR1 SGDLS and CDR2 YYNGEE. This CDR3 is built from 15 residues. CDR3 region: CASSPSPSEGMRMYF. CDR3 DNA: TGTGCCAGCAGCCCGTCGCCAAGTGAGGGGATGAGGATGTACTTC.

J is TRBJ2-7 and V is TRBV5-6; D is ambiguous. The CDR3 runs to 12 residues. The ends were cut back, 1 base at V and 6 bases at J, with 8 bases in the middle. Looked up from germline, CDR1 is SGHDT and CDR2 is YYEEEE. The CDR3 DNA reads TGTGCCAGCAGCTTGAGGCCAACCGAGCAGTACTTC. Protein: CASSLRPTEQYF.

J is TRBJ2-1 and V is TRBV5-1; 9 bases map to TRBD2. CDR1 and CDR2 (germline): SGHRS, YFSETQ. CDR3 size: 16 residues. The ends lost 0 bases at V and 5 bases at J; junction bases unmatched: 6. CDR3 region: CASSLVLTSGNNEQFF. The CDR3 coding sequence is TGCGCCAGCAGCTTGGTCCTGACTAGCGGCAACAATGAGCAGTTCTTC.

The V and J genes are TRBV4-3 and TRBJ2-1; D is ambiguous. Germline V gene lookup returns CDR1 LGHNA and CDR2 YSLEER. V gave up 0 bases and J gave up 10 bases, with 13 bases separating them. This CDR3 has 14 amino acids. The CDR3: CASSQDISADEQFF. CDR3 nucleotide sequence: TGCGCCAGCAGCCAAGATATATCCGCCGACGAGCAGTTCTTC.

This clonotype was counted only a few times. The chain carries TRBV3-1 and TRBJ2-7, with 9 nucleotides matching TRBD1. This CDR3 comprises 13 residues. The V gene end was trimmed by 5 bases and the J gene end by 9 bases; junction bases not matched to a gene: 8. Germline V gives CDR1 LGHDT, CDR2 YNNKEL (reference sequence). CDR3 DNA sequence: TGTGCCAGCAGCTCCACAGGGGGCCGTGGGCAGTACTTC. As protein: CASSSTGGRGQYF.

This chain connects TRBV5-5 to TRBJ2-1; D is undetermined. The CDR3 consists of 16 residues. Trimming took 0 bases from V and 0 from J, leaving 10 bases between them. Per the germline V gene, CDR1 is SGHKS and CDR2 is YYEKEE (reference sequence). CDR3 sequence: CASSLEWRRSYNEQFF. CDR3 in DNA: TGTGCCAGCAGCTTGGAATGGCGGCGCTCCTACAATGAGCAGTTCTTC.

This clonotype has more than one count but fewer than ten. The V and J genes are TRBV4-1 and TRBJ2-1, with 7 bases aligning to TRBD1. The CDR3 length is 15 residues. Germline lookup yields CDR1 MGHRA and CDR2 YSYEKL. Trimming took 2 bases from V and 8 from J; bases not matched to a gene: 9. The DNA for the CDR3 is TGCGCCAGCAGCCAACTCCCGGGACAGTTCCATGAGCAGTTCTTC. It encodes CASSQLPGQFHEQFF.

CDR3 protein: CASSERGGGGNEQFF. For the CDR3, the DNA is TGTGCCAGCAGTGAGCGGGGGGGCGGGGGCAATGAGCAGTTCTTC. The chain has TRBV12-3 or TRBV12-4 and TRBJ2-1; 10 nucleotides align to TRBD2. The CDR3 spans 15 residues. The trim removed 5 bases at V and 6 bases at J, leaving 7 bases unmatched.

The J gene is TRBJ1-1, the V gene TRBV5-1, with a weak D call TRBD1 (6 bases). Per germline, CDR1 SGHRS and CDR2 YFSETQ. This CDR3 contains 14 residues. V was cut by 4 bases and J by 11 bases, with 21 bases left in between. The DNA of the CDR3 is TGCGCCAGCAGCCTCGAGGGGGGCGCGGGGTCGGCTTTCTTT. It codes for CASSLEGGAGSAFF.